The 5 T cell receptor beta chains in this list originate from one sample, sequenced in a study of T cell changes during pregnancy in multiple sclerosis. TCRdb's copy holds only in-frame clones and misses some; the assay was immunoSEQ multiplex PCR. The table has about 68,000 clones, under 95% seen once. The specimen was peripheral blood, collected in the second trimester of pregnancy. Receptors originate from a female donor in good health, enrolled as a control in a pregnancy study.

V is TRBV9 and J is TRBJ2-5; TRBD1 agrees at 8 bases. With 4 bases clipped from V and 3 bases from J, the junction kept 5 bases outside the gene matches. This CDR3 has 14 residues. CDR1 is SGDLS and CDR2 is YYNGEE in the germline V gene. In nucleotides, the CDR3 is TGTGCCAGCAGCCAAGGACAGGGAAAAGAGACCCAGTACTTC. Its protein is CASSQGQGKETQYF.

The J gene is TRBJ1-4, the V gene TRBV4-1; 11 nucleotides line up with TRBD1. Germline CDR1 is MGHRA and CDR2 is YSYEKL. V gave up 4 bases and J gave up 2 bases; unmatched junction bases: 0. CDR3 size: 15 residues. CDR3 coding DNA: TGCGCCAGCAGCCGGACAGGGGGCACTAATGAAAAACTGTTTTTT. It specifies CASSRTGGTNEKLFF.

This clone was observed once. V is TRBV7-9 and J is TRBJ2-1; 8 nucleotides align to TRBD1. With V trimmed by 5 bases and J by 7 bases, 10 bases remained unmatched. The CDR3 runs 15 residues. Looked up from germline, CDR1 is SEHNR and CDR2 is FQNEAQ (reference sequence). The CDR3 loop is CASSRTPTGANEQFF. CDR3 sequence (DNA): TGTGCCAGCAGCAGAACGCCGACAGGGGCGAATGAGCAGTTCTTC.

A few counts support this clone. The CDR3 sequence is CASSRGQGLNTEAFF. The CDR3 coding sequence is TGTGCCAGCAGCCGGGGACAGGGTTTGAACACTGAAGCTTTCTTT. The chain couples TRBV7-9 to TRBJ1-1; TRBD1 aligns across 9 bases. The junction had 4 bases not matched to a gene; V was cut back by 5 bases and J by 0 bases. The germline V gene encodes CDR1 SEHNR and CDR2 FQNEAQ (reference sequence). This CDR3 is built from 15 residues. Drawing the rest from reference TRBV7-9 and TRBJ1-1, the complete variable domain is DTGVSQNPRHKITKRGQNVTFRCDPISEHNRLYWYRQTLGQGPEFLTYFQNEAQLEKSRLLSDRFSAERPKGSFSTLEIQRTEQGDSAMYLCASSRGQGLNTEAFFGQGTRLTVV.

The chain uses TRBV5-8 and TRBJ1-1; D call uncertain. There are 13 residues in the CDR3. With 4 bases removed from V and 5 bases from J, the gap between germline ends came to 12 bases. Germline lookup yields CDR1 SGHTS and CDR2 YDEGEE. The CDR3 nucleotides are TGTGCCAGCAGCCGCCGCGGGGAGACTGAAGCTTTCTTT. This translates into CASSRRGETEAFF.